This T cell receptor beta chain appears in the sequencing data of a study of OX40 agonist ivuxolimab in advanced cancers. In terms of the full investigation: Ivuxolimab was a fully human IgG2 agonistic monoclonal antibody targeting the costimulatory receptor OX40 (CD134). The paper reports the monotherapy dose-escalation portion (N = 52 patients) of the phase I ivuxolimab trial. Of the 50 to 55 dose-escalation patients, hepatocellular carcinoma was present in around 19, melanoma in about 15, renal cell carcinoma in 9 and head and neck cancer in 9. In the dose-escalation cohort, roughly four fifths of patients were male, and the mean age was around 60 years, with a range of about 23 to 85. Partial responses were achieved by three dose-escalation patients, of whom one had hepatocellular carcinoma and two had cutaneous melanoma. Peripheral TCRbeta sequencing aimed to test whether ivuxolimab altered TCR sequence diversity and caused clonal T-cell expansion. Prior anti-PD-1, anti-PD-L1 or anti-CTLA-4 therapy was permitted, and about two fifths of dose-escalation patients had received checkpoint inhibitors. Intravenous ivuxolimab was administered to patients every 2 weeks at six dose levels: 0.01, 0.1, 0.3, 1.5, 3 and 10 mg/kg. The full study reports these points: Which antigens the clonally expanded peripheral T cells were specific for was not determined. On average, CD8+ T cells showed more expanded clones than CD4+ T cells after ivuxolimab. In the 0.1-3.0 mg/kg groups, partial responders had among the lowest normalized peripheral clonal expansion, particularly in CD8+ T cells. Low levels of normalized T-cell clonal expansion were also shown by some nonresponding patients. At doses from 0.1 to 3.0 mg/kg, clonal expansion was seen in both CD4+ and CD8+ blood T cells between baseline and week 6.

Genomic DNA was extracted from sorted cells for sequencing of the TCRbeta CDR3 region. The immunoSEQ Assay was used to sequence the TCRbeta CDR3 regions. TCRdb carries this immuneACCESS record with in-frame sequences only. Its versions omit some clonotypes, under half of them owing to an unresolved V gene in the studies checked, with the rest unexplained. Counted in this sample were about 140,000 clones; 90% of them appeared once. Around 0.99% of the sample is taken by the ten largest. Patients with autoimmune disease history or receiving systemic immunosuppression were excluded from the trial. Peripheral blood for TCR sequencing was collected from all dose cohorts at baseline, on cycle 4 day 1, and on cycle 7 day 1. Samples came from an open-label, multicenter, first-in-human phase I dose-escalation trial of ivuxolimab. Adults with locally advanced or metastatic melanoma, renal cell carcinoma, hepatocellular carcinoma or head and neck squamous cell carcinoma were enrolled in the trial. Before TCR sequencing, CD4+ T cells and CD8+ T cells from peripheral blood were sorted into separate populations.

Including cysteine and phenylalanine, the CDR3 has 11 amino acids. Kept here is only the CDR3 DNA, which spans 33 bases and is read in frame from base 1. V is pared back by 4 bases and J by 11 bases, with 14 bases lying between the germline termini. Reading the germline V gene gives CDR1 SQVTM and CDR2 ANQGSEA. Concerning this clone itself: Which antigen it targets is not known. Within one base of it there is no much larger clone, and no base qualities were kept. The sample holds other DNA sequences that translate to the same CDR3.

The rearrangement joined TRBV29-1 to TRBJ1-1; TRBD1 is perhaps the D gene, given 5 matching bases. The receptor was derived from an adult with an advanced solid tumor such as melanoma, head and neck, liver or kidney cancer. The sample consisted of CD4+ or CD8+ T cells sorted from blood, taken in a trial of the OX40 agonist ivuxolimab. The CDR3 reads as follows: CSVGQGVGAFF. The nucleotide sequence is given as TGCAGCGTTGGGCAGGGAGTCGGGGCTTTCTTT.